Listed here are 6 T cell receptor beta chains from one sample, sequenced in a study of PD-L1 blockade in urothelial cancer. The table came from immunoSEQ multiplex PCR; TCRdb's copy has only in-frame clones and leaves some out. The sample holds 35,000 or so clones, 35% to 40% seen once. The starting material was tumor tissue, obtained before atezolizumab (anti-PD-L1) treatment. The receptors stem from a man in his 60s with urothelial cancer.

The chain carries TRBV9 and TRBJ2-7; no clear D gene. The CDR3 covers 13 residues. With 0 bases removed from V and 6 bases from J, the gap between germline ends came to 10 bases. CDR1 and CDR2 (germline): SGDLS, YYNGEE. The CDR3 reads CASSVGRWGEQYF. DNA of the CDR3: TGTGCCAGCAGCGTAGGCCGGTGGGGCGAGCAGTACTTC. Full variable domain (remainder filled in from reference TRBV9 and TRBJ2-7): DSGVTQTPKHLITATGQRVTLRCSPRSGDLSVYWYQQSLDQGLQFLIQYYNGEERAKGNILERFSAQQFPDLHSELNLSSLELGDSALYFCASSVGRWGEQYFGPGTRLTVT.

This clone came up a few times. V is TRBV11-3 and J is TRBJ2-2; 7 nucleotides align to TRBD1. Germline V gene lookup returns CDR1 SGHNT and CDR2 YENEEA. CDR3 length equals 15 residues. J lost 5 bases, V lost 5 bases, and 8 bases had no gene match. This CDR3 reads CASSEQDRFTGELFF. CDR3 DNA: TGTGCCAGCAGCGAACAGGACAGGTTTACCGGGGAGCTGTTTTTT. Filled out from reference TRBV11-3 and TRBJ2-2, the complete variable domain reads EAGVVQSPRYKIIEKKQPVAFWCNPISGHNTLYWYLQNLGQGPELLIRYENEEAVDDSQLPKDRFSAERLKGVDSTLKIQPAELGDSAVYLCASSEQDRFTGELFFGEGSRLTVL.

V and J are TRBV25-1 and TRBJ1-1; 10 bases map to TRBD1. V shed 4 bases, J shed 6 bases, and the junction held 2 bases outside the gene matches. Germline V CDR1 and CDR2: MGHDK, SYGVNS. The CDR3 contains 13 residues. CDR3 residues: CASSGTGGAEAFF. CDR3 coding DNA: TGTGCCAGCAGTGGGACAGGGGGGGCTGAAGCTTTCTTT.

The CDR3 is CASSLTGTSGQETQYF. The CDR3 coding sequence is TGCGCCAGCAGCTTAACCGGGACTAGCGGTCAAGAGACCCAGTACTTC. V usage is TRBV5-1 and J usage is TRBJ2-5; 11 bases line up with TRBD2. The CDR3 is made up of 16 amino acids. Per the germline V gene, CDR1 is SGHRS and CDR2 is YFSETQ. The J segment lost 2 bases and the V segment lost 2 bases, leaving 5 bases of the junction unmatched.

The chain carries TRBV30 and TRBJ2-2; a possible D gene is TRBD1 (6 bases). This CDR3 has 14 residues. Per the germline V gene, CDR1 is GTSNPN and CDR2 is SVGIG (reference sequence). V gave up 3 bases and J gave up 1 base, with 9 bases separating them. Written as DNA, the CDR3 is TGTGCCTGGAGAAAACAGGGGAACACCGGGGAGCTGTTTTTT. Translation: CAWRKQGNTGELFF.

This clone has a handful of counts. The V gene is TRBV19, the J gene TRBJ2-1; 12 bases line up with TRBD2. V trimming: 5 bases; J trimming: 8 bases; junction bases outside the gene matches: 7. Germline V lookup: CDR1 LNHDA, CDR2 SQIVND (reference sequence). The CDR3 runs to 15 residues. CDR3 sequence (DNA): TGTGCCAGTAGTGTGGTGACTAGCGGGAGCTATGAGCAGTTCTTC. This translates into CASSVVTSGSYEQFF.